These 28 T cell receptor beta chains came from one sample sequenced in a study of TIL therapy for anti-PD-1-resistant metastatic lung cancer (dated by TCRdb to about 2021). Read against the paper, the sample's time point label means: pre-treatment sample, taken before nivolumab and TIL therapy. The baseline tumor samples were excised metastases, mostly pleural nodules or supraclavicular lymph nodes, taken from the same resection that was used to grow TIL. TCR beta CDR3 regions were amplified from genomic DNA by bias-controlled multiplex PCR with the immunoSEQ v3 hsTCRB kit. The table was pulled from immuneACCESS by TCRdb, which kept in-frame rearrangements only. Such tables lose some clones; where checked, under half of the loss comes from unresolved V genes, and the rest has no known cause. Counted in this sample were approximately 87,000 clones; approximately 65% of them appeared once. The top ten hold 11% of the sample.

Sample: tumor tissue, taken at baseline. Receptors were obtained from a person aged 25 to 79 with non-small cell lung cancer.

The rearrangement uses TRBV27 and TRBJ2-1; a possible D gene is TRBD2 (6 bases). V lost 1 base to trimming and J lost 8 bases, with 18 bases between them. CDR1 is MNHEY and CDR2 is SMNVEV in the germline V gene (reference sequence). The CDR3 contains 16 residues. CDR3 nucleotides: TGTGCCAGCAGTTTATTAAGCGGGTCACCCCGGCATGAGCAGTTCTTC. Translating gives CASSLLSGSPRHEQFF.

The V gene is TRBV27, the J gene TRBJ2-1, with 15 bases identical to TRBD2. The CDR3 consists of 19 residues. Germline trimming cut 5 bases from V and 0 bases from J; bases unmatched to any gene: 8. Germline lookup yields CDR1 MNHEY and CDR2 SMNVEV (reference sequence). The CDR3 nucleotides are TGTGCCAGCAGTCCCCCCGGGACTAGCGGGGGGTTCTCCTACAATGAGCAGTTCTTC. It is translated as CASSPPGTSGGFSYNEQFF.

J is TRBJ1-5 and V is TRBV7-6; D is possibly TRBD1 (5 bases). Trimming took off 5 bases at V and 6 bases at J, with 17 bases between the two ends. In germline, CDR1 is SGHVS, CDR2 FNYEAQ. This CDR3 region has 15 residues. CDR3 nucleotide sequence: TGTGCCAGCAGCCCGGACATAGGGAATTCTCAGCCCCAGCATTTT. Translated, it gives CASSPDIGNSQPQHF.

The V call is TRBV20-1, the J call TRBJ2-7; the D gene could be TRBD1 or TRBD2 (5 bases each). The V gene's germline CDR1 is DFQATT and CDR2 SNEGSKA (reference sequence). Trimming shortened V by 3 bases and J by 4 bases, and 10 bases separated the two germline ends. The CDR3 length is 12 residues. The CDR3 reads CSASPGAYEQYF. Written as DNA, the CDR3 is TGCAGTGCTAGTCCCGGGGCGTACGAGCAGTACTTC.

The rearrangement joins TRBV4-3 to TRBJ1-3; 9 nucleotides match TRBD1. The CDR3 spans 15 residues. The germline gives CDR1 LGHNA, CDR2 YSLEER. The V segment lost 1 base and the J segment 2 bases; nucleotides outside the gene matches: 0. The CDR3 DNA reads TGCGCCAGCAGCCAAGGGACAGGGGCTGGAAACACCATATATTTT. Amino acids: CASSQGTGAGNTIYF.

This sequence joins TRBV24-1 and TRBJ2-1; TRBD2 is a possible D gene (6 bases). This CDR3 spans 14 amino acids. The germline V and J ends were trimmed by 5 bases and 6 bases, with 13 bases remaining between them. Per germline, CDR1 KGHDR and CDR2 SFDVKD. The CDR3 nucleotides read TGTGCCACCAGTGGTCAGTGGGGAGGCAATGAGCAGTTCTTC. The encoded protein is CATSGQWGGNEQFF.

The chain has TRBV6-5 and TRBJ2-5; 10 bases are shared with TRBD2. The CDR3 totals 16 residues. In germline, CDR1 is MNHEY, CDR2 SVGAGI. J was trimmed by 5 bases and V by 0 bases; bases with no gene match: 6. CDR3 nucleotide sequence: TGTGCCAGCAGTTACTCGCAGCGGGGGGGCCCGGAGACCCAGTACTTC. Translation: CASSYSQRGGPETQYF.

This chain links TRBV6-5 with TRBJ2-7, with TRBD2 matching 8 bases. V was clipped by 5 bases and J by 6 bases; unmatched bases: 9. Per germline, CDR1 MNHEY and CDR2 SVGAGI. The CDR3 covers 14 residues. This CDR3 is CASSPSGGVAEQYF. The CDR3 coding sequence is TGTGCCAGCAGTCCTTCCGGGGGGGTCGCCGAGCAGTACTTC.

The sample holds a few counts of this clone. V gene TRBV19 combines with J gene TRBJ1-1, with TRBD1 matching 7 bases. CDR1 and CDR2 from the germline V gene are LNHDA and SQIVND (reference sequence). V was pared by 8 bases and J by 1 base, with 4 bases of the junction left unmatched. The CDR3 has 13 residues. CDR3 residues: CASQTGWNTEAFF. The CDR3 DNA is TGTGCCAGTCAGACAGGGTGGAACACTGAAGCTTTCTTT.

The chain uses TRBV6-1 and TRBJ2-7; D is possibly TRBD1 (6 bases). CDR1 is MNHNS, CDR2 SASEGT, per germline. CDR3 length equals 13 residues. V lost 3 bases to trimming and J lost 4 bases, with 10 bases between them. CDR3 in amino acids: CASSDQGWYEQYF. The CDR3 bases are TGTGCCAGCAGTGACCAGGGGTGGTACGAGCAGTACTTC.

The chain employs TRBV6-6 and TRBJ2-1; TRBD2 agrees at 7 bases. Per germline, CDR1 MNHNY and CDR2 SVGAGI (reference sequence). The CDR3 spans 14 residues. V was pared by 6 bases and J by 5 bases, with 7 bases of the junction left unmatched. The CDR3 protein is CASRRTREHNEQFF. CDR3 DNA: TGTGCCAGCAGACGGACTAGGGAGCACAATGAGCAGTTCTTC.

In the case of this clone: One junction end does not reproduce the germline sequence, and a read error may be involved. The chain recombines TRBV7-2 with TRBJ1-1, with D tentatively TRBD1 (5 bases). Germline CDR1 is SGHTA and CDR2 is FQGNSA. The CDR3 is 16 amino acids. The CDR3 loop is CASSSSFRDGNTEVFF. CDR3 DNA sequence: TGTGCCAGCAGCTCCTCCTTTCGGGACGGTAACACTGAAGTTTTCTTT.

V usage is TRBV7-9 and J usage is TRBJ2-5; 8 bases map to TRBD2. With V trimmed by 1 base and J by 2 bases, 6 bases remained unmatched. Per germline, CDR1 SEHNR and CDR2 FQNEAQ (reference sequence). CDR3 length: 16 amino acids. CDR3 sequence: CASSLVGSGKQETQYF. Written as DNA, the CDR3 is TGTGCCAGCAGCTTAGTCGGTAGCGGGAAACAAGAGACCCAGTACTTC.

The J gene is TRBJ2-7, the V gene TRBV28; D is ambiguous. Germline V CDR1 and CDR2: MDHEN, SYDVKM. The ends were cut back, 6 bases at V and 6 bases at J, with 18 bases in the middle. This CDR3 has 14 residues. The CDR3 bases are TGTGCCAGCAGAGATTCCGGGTTGAAGGGCGAGCAGTACTTC. As protein: CASRDSGLKGEQYF.

V usage is TRBV30 and J usage is TRBJ1-1, with unresolved D. Germline V gives CDR1 GTSNPN, CDR2 SVGIG (reference sequence). Trimming removed 1 base from V and 7 bases from J, with 13 bases in between. The CDR3 consists of 13 residues. The chain's CDR3 is CAWSANTGREAFF. For the CDR3, the DNA is TGTGCCTGGAGTGCAAATACGGGCCGTGAAGCTTTCTTT.

The sample holds a few counts of this clone. The genes are TRBV30 and TRBJ1-1; D not certain. Looked up from germline, CDR1 is GTSNPN and CDR2 is SVGIG (reference sequence). The CDR3 extends over 13 amino acids. V was pared by 3 bases and J by 0 bases, with 8 bases between. CDR3 loop: CAWRKAVNTEAFF. Here the CDR3 DNA reads TGTGCCTGGAGGAAGGCAGTGAACACTGAAGCTTTCTTT.

J is TRBJ1-2 and V is TRBV6-5; a weak D match, TRBD1 (6 bases). Germline V lookup: CDR1 MNHEY, CDR2 SVGAGI. This CDR3 is built from 14 residues. The V end was cut by 2 bases, the J end by 7 bases, with 14 bases between. For the CDR3, the DNA is TGTGCCAGCAGTTACGTTTCACAGGGTAGTGGCTACACCTTC. Its translation is CASSYVSQGSGYTF.

This chain links TRBV6-2 or TRBV6-3 with TRBJ2-3; maybe TRBD2 (5 bases). The ends were cut back, 1 base at V and 4 bases at J, with 9 bases in the middle. CDR1 and CDR2 (germline): MNHEY, SVGEGT. The CDR3 runs 14 residues. The chain's CDR3 is CASSYLGGSDTQYF. The CDR3 region has the DNA TGTGCCAGCAGTTACTTAGGCGGGTCAGATACGCAGTATTTT.

This clone was counted a single time. The chain joins TRBV5-4 to TRBJ2-7; 13 bases map to TRBD2. The CDR3 runs 15 residues. V lost 3 bases, J lost 1 base, and 1 base stayed unmatched. CDR1 is SGHNT, CDR2 YYREEE, per germline (reference sequence). CDR3 sequence: CASSSGLAGSYEQYF. As DNA, the CDR3 is TGTGCCAGCAGCTCGGGACTAGCGGGATCCTACGAGCAGTACTTC. The whole variable domain, remainder taken from reference TRBV5-4 and TRBJ2-7, is ETGVTQSPTHLIKTRGQQVTLRCSSQSGHNTVSWYQQALGQGPQFIFQYYREEENGRGNFPPRFSGLQFPNYSSELNVNALELDDSALYLCASSSGLAGSYEQYFGPGTRLTVT.

The chain is built from TRBV19 and TRBJ2-7, with D tentatively TRBD2 (5 bases). CDR3 length: 15 amino acids. CDR1 and CDR2 (germline): LNHDA, SQIVND (reference sequence). V lost 5 bases and J 1 base, leaving 15 bases between the germline ends. The CDR3 DNA is TGTGCCAGTAGTCTTCAAGAGGGCCCGTCCTACGAGCAGTACTTC. Its translation: CASSLQEGPSYEQYF.

V gene TRBV6-5 combines with J gene TRBJ1-2; perhaps TRBD1 as D (5 bases). CDR3 length equals 13 residues. Trimming took off 5 bases at V and 0 bases at J, with 7 bases between the two ends. Per the germline V gene, CDR1 is MNHEY and CDR2 is SVGAGI. The CDR3 loop is CASSPTANYGYTF. The DNA of the CDR3 is TGTGCCAGCAGTCCGACAGCTAACTATGGCTACACCTTC.

The chain has TRBV28 and TRBJ2-7, with 7 bases lining up with TRBD2. V was pared by 7 bases and J by 0 bases, with 12 bases of the junction left unmatched. CDR1 is MDHEN, CDR2 SYDVKM, per germline. The CDR3 extends over 16 amino acids. The CDR3 region is CASNFGRAGDSYEQYF. The CDR3 DNA follows: TGTGCCAGCAATTTTGGTAGGGCGGGAGACTCCTACGAGCAGTACTTC.

The chain recombines TRBV11-2 with TRBJ1-1; D gene unclear. Trimming pared 3 bases from V and 6 bases from J, leaving 14 bases between. Germline V gene sequence: CDR1 SGHAT, CDR2 FQNNGV. The CDR3 covers 14 residues. The CDR3: CASSFNFEAPEAFF. The CDR3 DNA reads as TGTGCCAGCAGCTTTAACTTTGAGGCTCCTGAAGCTTTCTTT.

J is TRBJ2-5 and V is TRBV6-5; the D call may be TRBD1 or TRBD2 (5 bases each). Germline-derived CDR1 and CDR2 are MNHEY and SVGAGI. The CDR3 sequence is 16 residues long. V shed 0 bases and J shed 4 bases, with 15 bases lying between them. This chain's CDR3 is CASSYSGKLGAETQYF. CDR3 sequence (DNA): TGTGCCAGCAGTTACTCAGGGAAACTAGGGGCAGAGACCCAGTACTTC.

This clone was found a few times. V and J are TRBV9 and TRBJ2-7, with D possibly TRBD1 on 6 matching bases. The length of the CDR3 is 16 residues. CDR1 and CDR2 (germline): SGDLS, YYNGEE. V lost 4 bases and J lost 2, with 19 bases in between. The CDR3, as DNA: TGTGCCAGCAGCCCCCGGCTACAGGGTCCTCCCTACGAGCAGTACTTC. Translated, it gives CASSPRLQGPPYEQYF.

The rearrangement joins TRBV9 to TRBJ1-6; possibly TRBD1 for D (5 bases). Deletions cut 4 bases from V and 10 bases from J, with 12 bases between. In germline, CDR1 is SGDLS, CDR2 YYNGEE. The CDR3 has 13 amino acids. CDR3 region: CASSPQGSSPLHF. CDR3 DNA sequence: TGTGCCAGCAGCCCCCAGGGATCCTCACCCCTCCACTTT.

This rearrangement joins TRBV7-2 to TRBJ1-4; a possible D gene is TRBD1 (5 bases). The length of the CDR3 is 16 residues. V was clipped by 0 bases and J by 1 base, with 9 bases between them. The germline V gene encodes CDR1 SGHTA and CDR2 FQGNSA. In DNA form, the CDR3 reads TGTGCCAGCAGCTTAGCGGGGGGGGGAACTAATGAAAAACTGTTTTTT. Residues: CASSLAGGGTNEKLFF.

J is TRBJ2-1 and V is TRBV9, with D hard to call. The ends were cut back, 7 bases at V and 3 bases at J, with 14 bases in the middle. The CDR3 consists of 14 residues. CDR1 and CDR2 from the germline V gene are SGDLS and YYNGEE. The CDR3 protein is CASSNGQIYNEQFF. CDR3 coding DNA: TGTGCCAGCTCTAACGGGCAGATCTACAATGAGCAGTTCTTC. The full variable domain, rest sourced from reference TRBV9 and TRBJ2-1, is DSGVTQTPKHLITATGQRVTLRCSPRSGDLSVYWYQQSLDQGLQFLIQYYNGEERAKGNILERFSAQQFPDLHSELNLSSLELGDSALYFCASSNGQIYNEQFFGPGTRLTVL.